Listed here are 3 T cell receptor beta chains from one sample, sequenced in a study of cytotoxic CD8 clonotypes in ibrutinib-treated CLL. Using immunoSEQ multiplex PCR, the repertoire was profiled, and TCRdb retains in-frame clones only, with some absent. The sample includes 150,000 to 200,000 clones, 72% of them seen just once. The sequencing used PBMCs, collected after 24 months of ibrutinib treatment. The receptors here all came from a human donor with chronic lymphocytic leukemia.

This chain uses TRBV4-1 with TRBJ2-7; 10 bases line up with TRBD2. Looked up from germline, CDR1 is MGHRA and CDR2 is YSYEKL. CDR3 length: 18 amino acids. V dropped 0 bases and J dropped 4; count of bases not matched to a gene: 12. The CDR3 coding sequence is TGCGCCAGCAGCCAAGACCGAGGGCCTAGCGGGAGTTCTTACGAGCAGTACTTC. It is translated as CASSQDRGPSGSSYEQYF.

This clone was seen a handful of times. This chain uses TRBV9 with TRBJ2-5; D is unresolved. Trimming stripped 0 bases from V and 5 bases from J, with 5 bases between. CDR3 size: 12 residues. Germline CDR1 is SGDLS and CDR2 is YYNGEE. CDR3 protein: CASSVATETQYF. CDR3 DNA: TGTGCCAGCAGCGTAGCTACGGAGACCCAGTACTTC.

J is TRBJ2-1 and V is TRBV5-1, with D possibly being TRBD2 (5 bases). The CDR3 runs 14 residues. Trimming pared 3 bases from V and 7 bases from J, leaving 14 bases between. Looked up from germline, CDR1 is SGHRS and CDR2 is YFSETQ. In nucleotides, the CDR3 is TGCGCCAGCAGCTCCCAGCTAGCTGGGAATGAGCAGTTCTTC. It specifies CASSSQLAGNEQFF.